A selection of T cell receptor beta chains follows, all from one sample in a study of spatial heterogeneity in lung cancer. MiXCR, run by TCRdb on the 5' RACE reads, gives a single entry per CDR3 protein. The sample lists roughly 8,500 distinct CDR3 sequences, almost 9.5% occurring once. The input for sequencing was lung tumor tissue, taken at surgery. These TCRs come from a male donor with early-stage non-small cell lung cancer. Each CDR3 is given with its conserved first and last residue. A D gene is named only where the DNA matches it firmly. Expanded clones get a size class; other rows say once, few or many, or leave the size out.

J gene,V gene,D gene,clone size,CDR3 DNA,CDR3 protein
TRBJ2-7,TRBV12-3/TRBV12-4,TRBD2,.,TGTGCCAGCAGACTAGCGGCGTCCTACGAGCAGTACTTC,CASRLAASYEQYF
TRBJ2-4,TRBV15,TRBD2,large,TGTGCCACCAGCAGTTCAGTAGCGGGAAGAGCGGAAAACATTCAGTACTTC,CATSSSVAGRAENIQYF
TRBJ2-7,TRBV20-1,.,few,TGCAGTGCTGTAGGACAGACCTACGAGCAGTACTTC,CSAVGQTYEQYF
TRBJ1-2,TRBV29-1,TRBD1,many,TGCAGCGTTGCGGCAGGGGGCGGCTATGGCTACACCTTC,CSVAAGGGYGYTF
TRBJ2-3,TRBV3-1,.,medium-sized,TGTGCCAGCAGCCAAGTATCAACAGATACGCAGTATTTT,CASSQVSTDTQYF
TRBJ2-7,TRBV29-1,TRBD1,.,TGCAGCGGAAGGACAGGGGTATCGAACGAGCAGTACTTC,CSGRTGVSNEQYF
TRBJ2-2,TRBV5-1,.,medium-sized,TGCGCCTCTGGACCGCGGGCTGGGGCACCCGGGGAGCTGTTTTTT,CASGPRAGAPGELFF
TRBJ2-1,TRBV6-2/TRBV6-3,TRBD1,many,TGTGCCAGCACTCCCCCACAGGGGCGGGTCTCCTACAATGAGCAGTTCTTC,CASTPPQGRVSYNEQFF
TRBJ1-5,TRBV18,.,many,TGTGCCAGCTCACCGGACAGAAATCAGCCCCAGCATTTT,CASSPDRNQPQHF
TRBJ2-6,TRBV9,.,medium-sized,TGTGCCAGCAGCGTAGTAGGTACCCTGAGCTCTGGGGCCAACGTCCTGACTTTC,CASSVVGTLSSGANVLTF
TRBJ1-5,TRBV3-2,.,few,TGTGCCAGCAGCCATATCCGGGACGTCTGCTATAGCAATCAGCCCCAGCATTTT,CASSHIRDVCYSNQPQHF
TRBJ2-7,TRBV28,TRBD2,medium-sized,TGTGCCAGCAGCTCCCCTGGACTAGCGGGAGTTGAGCAGTACTTC,CASSSPGLAGVEQYF
TRBJ2-1,TRBV12-3/TRBV12-4,TRBD2,.,TGTGCCAGCAGTTTTCGGAGGAGCGGGGGGGATAATGAGCAGTTCTTC,CASSFRRSGGDNEQFF
TRBJ1-3,TRBV11-2,.,many,TGTGCCAGCAGCTTAACTGGGGGCTCTGGAAACACCATATATTTT,CASSLTGGSGNTIYF
TRBJ2-3,TRBV11-2,.,.,TGTGCCAGCAGCTCCCCCCTGACAGAGACGCAGTATTTT,CASSSPLTETQYF
TRBJ2-2,TRBV6-1,.,medium-sized,TGTGCCAGCAGCCGTGGAACCGGGGAGCTGTTTTTT,CASSRGTGELFF
TRBJ2-1,TRBV29-1,TRBD2,many,TGCAGCGTTGTCCATTTTAACTCGCGGACTAGCGGGAGGGGCGAGCAGTTCTTC,CSVVHFNSRTSGRGEQFF
TRBJ2-5,TRBV7-6,.,few,TGTGCCAGCAGCCCCCGGTGGCAGATCCAAGAGACCCAGTACTTC,CASSPRWQIQETQYF
TRBJ1-1,TRBV6-2/TRBV6-3,.,many,TGTGCCAGCACAAGGGGGGACACTGAAGCTTTCTTT,CASTRGDTEAFF
TRBJ2-1,TRBV12-3/TRBV12-4,TRBD2,.,TGTGCCAGCAGTGCGGGGGGGCACAATGAGCAGTTCTTC,CASSAGGHNEQFF
TRBJ2-3,TRBV3-1,TRBD2,medium-sized,TGTGCCAGCAGCCAGGGGACTAGCGGGAGAGATACGCAGTATTTT,CASSQGTSGRDTQYF
TRBJ2-5,TRBV20-1,.,many,TGCAGTGCTACCAGGACGTCGCGGGAGACCCAGTACTTC,CSATRTSRETQYF
TRBJ2-5,TRBV20-1,TRBD2,.,TGCAGTGCTGGGCGGGGGGCTTTGGAGACCCAGTACTTC,CSAGRGALETQYF
TRBJ1-5,TRBV28,.,many,TGTGCCAGCAGCTTCGCCTGGGAAAGCAATCAGCCCCAGCATTTT,CASSFAWESNQPQHF
TRBJ1-1,TRBV28,.,medium-sized,TGTGCCAGCAGTTTTTCTGGGGGTGTTACTGAAGCTTTCTTT,CASSFSGGVTEAFF
TRBJ1-2,TRBV20-1,TRBD1,many,TGCAGTGCACATGAGGGGGCGTATGGCTACACCTTC,CSAHEGAYGYTF
TRBJ2-5,TRBV7-8,TRBD1,many,TGTGCCAGCAGGGCCGGGACAGGGATTCAAGAGACCCAGTACTTC,CASRAGTGIQETQYF
TRBJ2-3,TRBV30,.,many,TGTGCCTGGACAGGGTTAGATACGCAGTATTTT,CAWTGLDTQYF
TRBJ2-6,TRBV5-1,.,medium-sized,TGCGCCAGCAGCGGGACGGCCTCTGGGGCCAACGTCCTGACTTTC,CASSGTASGANVLTF
TRBJ2-2,TRBV18,.,medium-sized,TGTGCCAGTCTGTTTACAGGAGCTGGAGCCGGGGAGCTGTTTTTT,CASLFTGAGAGELFF
TRBJ1-2,TRBV3-1,.,few,TGTGCCAGCAGTGACGGCACTGGAGGCTACACCTTC,CASSDGTGGYTF
TRBJ2-5,TRBV30,.,few,TGTGCCTGGAGTGTTTCACAGCAAGAGACCCAGTACTTC,CAWSVSQQETQYF
TRBJ1-1,TRBV9,.,medium-sized,TGTGCCAGCAGCGTAGAGACGGAGACAAGAGCTTTCTTT,CASSVETETRAFF